The 20 T cell receptor beta chains listed next were all sequenced from one sample in a study of cytomegalovirus exposure and HLA in healthy donors. PCR amplification relied on 60 Vbeta primers (plus 13 Jbeta primers). The data were produced by immunoSEQ multiplex PCR, yet TCRdb's version contains in-frame clones alone and is incomplete. The sample lists 95,000 or so clones; 81% were seen once. Sequencing used PBMCs. All receptors come from a woman aged 70-85 years in good health and CMV-seropositive.

The V and J genes are TRBV29-1 and TRBJ1-5; perhaps TRBD1 as D (6 bases). Germline CDR1 and CDR2: SQVTM and ANQGSEA. The ends were cut back, 4 bases at V and 2 bases at J, with 9 bases in the middle. This CDR3 has 13 residues. Here the CDR3 DNA reads TGCAGCGTTGGACAGGTGGGCAATCAGCCCCAGCATTTT. Amino acids: CSVGQVGNQPQHF.

This chain connects TRBV27 to TRBJ1-1; D is ambiguous. V lost 2 bases and J 7 bases, leaving 11 bases between the germline ends. Germline loops: CDR1 MNHEY, CDR2 SMNVEV (reference sequence). The length of the CDR3 is 13 residues. The CDR3 here is CASSLKDFGEAFF. The CDR3 region has the DNA TGTGCCAGCAGTTTAAAGGACTTTGGTGAAGCTTTCTTT.

The chain is built from TRBV28 and TRBJ2-3; 9 bases fit TRBD1. The CDR3 has 15 amino acids. Germline assignment: CDR1 MDHEN and CDR2 SYDVKM. Germline trimming cut 7 bases from V and 3 bases from J; bases unmatched to any gene: 8. The CDR3 DNA sequence: TGTGCCAGCAATCGCCGGGGACAGGGTACAGATACGCAGTATTTT. Translated, it gives CASNRRGQGTDTQYF. Supplemented by reference TRBV28 and TRBJ2-3, the full variable domain reads DVKVTQSSRYLVKRTGEKVFLECVQDMDHENMFWYRQDPGLGLRLIYFSYDVKMKEKGDIPEGYSVSREKKERFSLILESASTNQTSMYLCASNRRGQGTDTQYFGPGTRLTVL.

This chain joins TRBV5-1 and TRBJ2-5; 7 bases are shared with TRBD2. The germline gives CDR1 SGHRS, CDR2 YFSETQ. The CDR3 runs 16 residues. With V trimmed by 4 bases and J by 0 bases, 9 bases remained unmatched. The CDR3 protein is CASSLGTITYQETQYF. The DNA of the CDR3 is TGCGCCAGCAGCCTAGGGACTATAACGTACCAAGAGACCCAGTACTTC.

V gene TRBV7-2 combines with J gene TRBJ2-1; D is perhaps TRBD2 (7 bases). Trimming left V 6 bases short and J 3 bases short, with 15 bases between. The CDR3 has 15 amino acids. CDR1 is SGHTA, CDR2 FQGNSA, per germline. The CDR3 sequence is CASRKGGGHYNEQFF. The CDR3 DNA is TGTGCCAGCAGGAAGGGAGGGGGACACTACAATGAGCAGTTCTTC.

As concerns this clone: One end of the junction does not line up with germline, which may come from a read error. The chain employs TRBV9 and TRBJ2-5; D remains unclear. Germline CDR1 and CDR2: SGDLS and YYNGEE. The CDR3 spans 15 residues. CDR3: CASSVVSILGETRYF. DNA of the CDR3: TGTGCCAGCAGCGTAGTCTCAATCCTGGGCGAGACCCGGTACTTC.

The chain joins TRBV9 to TRBJ2-1; 9 bases agree with TRBD1. This CDR3 has 17 residues. CDR1 and CDR2 (germline): SGDLS, YYNGEE. The V segment lost 0 bases and the J segment 5 bases; nucleotides outside the gene matches: 9. Here the CDR3 reads CASSVATARTGDNEQFF. In nucleotides, the CDR3 is TGTGCCAGCAGCGTAGCAACCGCCAGGACAGGGGACAATGAGCAGTTCTTC.

The V gene is TRBV19, the J gene TRBJ1-3; TRBD1 matches 8 bases. Germline CDR1 reads LNHDA; CDR2 reads SQIVND (reference sequence). This CDR3 is 16 amino acids long. The trim removed 5 bases at V and 8 bases at J, leaving 14 bases unmatched. CDR3 coding DNA: TGTGCCAGTAGTTTCAGAACCAGGGGGCGCGCGGACACCATATATTTT. Protein sequence: CASSFRTRGRADTIYF. Full variable domain (outside the CDR3, taken from reference TRBV19 and TRBJ1-3): DGGITQSPKYLFRKEGQNVTLSCEQNLNHDAMYWYRQDPGQGLRLIYYSQIVNDFQKGDIAEGYSVSREKKESFPLTVTSAQKNPTAFYLCASSFRTRGRADTIYFGEGSWLTVV.

The rearrangement links TRBV6-6 to TRBJ1-5, with D possibly being TRBD1 (5 bases). CDR1 MNHNY and CDR2 SVGAGI come from the germline V gene (reference sequence). The germline V and J ends were trimmed by 6 bases and 0 bases, with 12 bases remaining between them. The CDR3 extends over 15 amino acids. The CDR3 sequence is CASRRQGPSNQPQHF. Written as DNA, the CDR3 is TGTGCCAGCAGACGTCAGGGTCCTAGCAATCAGCCCCAGCATTTT.

The rearrangement uses TRBV6-4 and TRBJ1-1; 9 positions match TRBD1. Germline loops: CDR1 MRHNA, CDR2 SNTAGT. This CDR3 has 13 amino acids. The V and J ends lost 4 bases and 8 bases, in that order; junction bases with no gene match: 5. CDR3 nucleotide sequence: TGTGCCAGCAGTGCGGACAGGGGTCGGGAAGCTTTCTTT. This translates into CASSADRGREAFF.

The chain recombines TRBV7-2 with TRBJ2-1, with a weak D call TRBD2 (6 bases). The V gene lost 6 bases and the J gene lost 6 bases, with 9 bases spanning the gap. Germline CDR1 SGHTA, CDR2 FQGNSA. This CDR3 region has 12 residues. CDR3 nucleotides: TGTGCCAGCAGGGGGGGTGGCAATGAGCAGTTCTTC. Translating it yields CASRGGGNEQFF.

The chain links TRBV19 to TRBJ2-3; 10 nucleotides match TRBD2. CDR1 and CDR2 (germline): LNHDA, SQIVND (reference sequence). This CDR3 has 16 amino acids. J gave up 4 bases and V 3 bases, and 7 bases lay outside the gene matches. CDR3 region: CASSIGSSGSADTQYF. The DNA for the CDR3 is TGTGCCAGTAGTATTGGATCTAGCGGGAGCGCAGATACGCAGTATTTT.

This chain connects TRBV19 to TRBJ1-1; 7 bases match TRBD1. The CDR3 totals 15 residues. The junction had 7 bases not matched to a gene; V was cut back by 5 bases and J by 1 base. The V gene's germline CDR1 is LNHDA and CDR2 SQIVND (reference sequence). The CDR3 protein is CASSPRGTANTEAFF. The CDR3, as DNA: TGTGCCAGTAGTCCCAGAGGGACAGCGAACACTGAAGCTTTCTTT.

V usage is TRBV2 and J usage is TRBJ2-5; D not resolved. Trimming removed 4 bases from V and 1 base from J, with 7 bases in between. Germline V lookup: CDR1 SNHLY, CDR2 FYNNEI. This CDR3 has 13 amino acids. The DNA for the CDR3 is TGTGCCAGCAGTGGACCAGGCCAAGAGACCCAGTACTTC. This sequence encodes CASSGPGQETQYF.

V is TRBV7-3 and J is TRBJ2-1, with 8 bases that match TRBD2. The CDR3 extends over 15 amino acids. Trimming removed 1 base from V and 5 bases from J; junction bases left unmatched: 4. Per germline, CDR1 SGHTA and CDR2 FQGTGA. CDR3 nucleotides: TGTGCCAGCAGCTTAATAGCGGGATCACACAATGAGCAGTTCTTC. Translation: CASSLIAGSHNEQFF.

The J gene is TRBJ1-6, the V gene TRBV7-3, with D hard to call. The V end lost 2 bases, the J end lost 6 bases, and 8 bases lay between the germline ends. This CDR3 has 14 residues. Looked up from germline, CDR1 is SGHTA and CDR2 is FQGTGA. Written as DNA, the CDR3 is TGTGCCAGCAGCTTAGGCAACGTTAATTCACCCCTCCACTTT. Encoded protein: CASSLGNVNSPLHF.

The chain joins TRBV11-2 to TRBJ2-7, with 7 bases lining up with TRBD1. The V and J ends lost 0 bases and 3 bases, in that order; junction bases with no gene match: 5. The length of the CDR3 is 15 residues. Germline V gene lookup returns CDR1 SGHAT and CDR2 FQNNGV. For the CDR3, the DNA is TGTGCCAGCAGCTTAGAGGTCAGGGGGATCTACGAGCAGTACTTC. Translation: CASSLEVRGIYEQYF.

V is TRBV5-6 and J is TRBJ2-1; TRBD2 aligns across 8 bases. This CDR3 is 16 amino acids long. The J segment lost 1 base and the V segment lost 0 bases, leaving 3 bases of the junction unmatched. Germline V lookup: CDR1 SGHDT, CDR2 YYEEEE. For the CDR3, the DNA is TGTGCCAGCAGCTTGGAGCGGGAGAAGTCCTACAATGAGCAGTTCTTC. Protein product: CASSLEREKSYNEQFF.

The chain recombines TRBV9 with TRBJ2-7; no definite D call. The CDR3 sequence is 15 residues long. In germline, CDR1 is SGDLS, CDR2 YYNGEE. The germline V and J ends were trimmed by 4 bases and 1 base, with 15 bases remaining between them. CDR3 sequence reads: CASSPRLSASYEQYF. CDR3 DNA sequence: TGTGCCAGCAGCCCCCGTCTAAGCGCATCCTACGAGCAGTACTTC.

J is TRBJ2-5 and V is TRBV2; the match to TRBD1 covers 12 bases. After removal of 7 bases from V and 5 bases from J, the junction contained 5 bases not matched to a gene. The CDR3 is made up of 14 amino acids. Per the germline V gene, CDR1 is SNHLY and CDR2 is FYNNEI. The CDR3 DNA follows: TGTGCCAGCATGGGACAGGGGGCGGGTGAGACCCAGTACTTC. Protein product: CASMGQGAGETQYF.